The 19 T cell receptor beta chains given below trace back to one sample, sequenced in a study of T cell responses to AZD1222 COVID-19 vaccine. Method: immunoSEQ multiplex PCR; TCRdb's copy keeps in-frame clones and lacks some. Among 85,000 to 120,000 clones listed, 85% to 90% were seen once. Sequencing used peripheral blood, obtained on day 0 of AZD1222 vaccination. These receptors were obtained from an adult in good health.

This chain links TRBV3-1 (or the pseudogene TRBV3-2) with TRBJ2-1; D uncertain. Germline V gives CDR1 LGHDT, CDR2 YNNKEL (reference sequence). Trimming removed 4 bases from V and 3 bases from J, with 10 bases in between. This CDR3 spans 14 amino acids. The CDR3 sequence: CASSPSWDYNEQFF. CDR3 nucleotides: TGTGCCAGCAGCCCGTCATGGGACTACAATGAGCAGTTCTTC.

The chain joins TRBV30 to TRBJ1-1, with D maybe TRBD1 (5 bases). Trimming stripped 4 bases from V and 4 bases from J, with 16 bases between. The CDR3 spans 14 residues. Germline V gene sequence: CDR1 GTSNPN, CDR2 SVGIG (reference sequence). The CDR3 loop reads CAWKKGPGGTEAFF. CDR3 bases: TGTGCCTGGAAGAAGGGGCCGGGGGGCACTGAAGCTTTCTTT.

The gene calls are TRBV5-4 and TRBJ2-3; TRBD2 aligns across 12 bases. The germline gives CDR1 SGHNT, CDR2 YYREEE (reference sequence). The CDR3 runs 17 residues. Trimming removed 0 bases from V and 1 base from J; junction bases left unmatched: 3. CDR3 protein: CASSLGGTSGRTDTQYF. DNA for the CDR3: TGTGCCAGCAGCTTGGGCGGGACTAGCGGGCGCACAGATACGCAGTATTTT.

This chain connects TRBV5-6 to TRBJ2-2; no clear D gene. Germline loops: CDR1 SGHDT, CDR2 YYEEEE. Trimming took off 4 bases at V and 6 bases at J, with 7 bases between the two ends. CDR3 length: 12 residues. The CDR3: CASSPWAGELFF. The CDR3 DNA sequence: TGTGCCAGCAGCCCCTGGGCCGGGGAGCTGTTTTTT.

V usage is TRBV18 and J usage is TRBJ2-7; 8 nucleotides line up with TRBD1. CDR1 is KGHSH and CDR2 is LQKENI in the germline V gene. The ends lost 8 bases at V and 4 bases at J; junction bases unmatched: 7. The CDR3 is 13 amino acids. The CDR3 is CASGQGILYEQYF. The CDR3 nucleotides are TGTGCCAGCGGACAGGGTATTTTGTACGAGCAGTACTTC.

J is TRBJ2-7 and V is TRBV7-2; D is possibly TRBD2 (5 bases). The CDR3 totals 15 residues. The germline V gene encodes CDR1 SGHTA and CDR2 FQGNSA. With 2 bases removed from V and 2 bases from J, the gap between germline ends came to 13 bases. This CDR3 reads CASSLLRLATYEQYF. CDR3 in DNA: TGTGCCAGCAGCTTACTTCGGCTAGCAACCTACGAGCAGTACTTC.

The count of this clone is one. J is TRBJ1-1 and V is TRBV3-1 (or the pseudogene TRBV3-2); possibly TRBD1 for D (6 bases). The germline V gene has CDR1 LGHDT and CDR2 YNNKEL (reference sequence). V was clipped by 0 bases and J by 5 bases, with 13 bases between them. This CDR3 has 15 amino acids. The CDR3, as DNA: TGTGCCAGCAGCCAAGATCTGGGGGCGGGAACTGAAGCTTTCTTT. Encoded protein: CASSQDLGAGTEAFF.

This chain uses TRBV5-8 with TRBJ2-2; 12 bases align to TRBD2. This CDR3 has 19 residues. Germline CDR1 reads SGHTS; CDR2 reads YDEGEE. Trimming at V came to 4 bases and at J to 0 bases, leaving 10 bases not matched to a gene. The CDR3 is CASSHWTSGNHPNTGELFF. In DNA, the CDR3 is TGTGCCAGCAGCCATTGGACTAGCGGGAATCATCCGAACACCGGGGAGCTGTTTTTT.

The gene calls are TRBV9 and TRBJ1-3; D remains ambiguous. Trimming stripped 1 base from V and 4 bases from J, with 12 bases between. The CDR3 length is 15 residues. Germline loops: CDR1 SGDLS, CDR2 YYNGEE. This chain's CDR3 is CASSVNLLSGNTIYF. The CDR3 DNA reads as TGTGCCAGCAGCGTAAACCTTCTTTCAGGAAACACCATATATTTT.

The chain couples TRBV30 to TRBJ1-3; D is possibly TRBD1 (6 bases). Per germline, CDR1 GTSNPN and CDR2 SVGIG (reference sequence). Trimming removed 7 bases at V and 5 bases at J, with 12 bases between. The CDR3 is made up of 12 amino acids. CDR3 residues: CAFDRSRNTIYF. Here the CDR3 DNA reads TGTGCCTTCGACAGGAGTCGAAACACCATATATTTT. Using reference TRBV30 and TRBJ1-3 for the parts outside the CDR3, the full variable domain is SQTIHQWPATLVQPVGSPLSLECTVEGTSNPNLYWYRQAAGRGLQLLFYSVGIGQISSEVPQNLSASRPQDRQFILSSKKLLLSDSGFYLCAFDRSRNTIYFGEGSWLTVV.

In this sample, this clone turned up once. The chain has TRBV6-5 and TRBJ2-1, with 12 nucleotides matching TRBD2. Germline-derived CDR1 and CDR2 are MNHEY and SVGAGI. J was trimmed by 8 bases and V by 0 bases; bases with no gene match: 2. The CDR3 consists of 15 residues. In nucleotides, the CDR3 is TGTGCCAGCAGTTACTCGGCTAGCGGGAGGGATGAGCAGTTCTTC. Protein product: CASSYSASGRDEQFF.

V gene TRBV12-3 or TRBV12-4 combines with J gene TRBJ2-2; D is ambiguous. V gave up 2 bases and J gave up 2 bases, with 0 bases separating them. The length of the CDR3 is 12 residues. This CDR3 reads CASSLNTGELFF. DNA of the CDR3: TGTGCCAGCAGTTTAAACACCGGGGAGCTGTTTTTT.

The chain uses TRBV12-5 and TRBJ2-3; D call uncertain. The CDR3 has 15 residues. Trimming left V 8 bases short and J 0 bases short, with 15 bases between. Germline-derived CDR1 and CDR2 are LGHNT and FRNRAP. CDR3 region: CASSLGRPSTDTQYF. The CDR3 coding sequence is TGTGCTAGTAGCCTAGGTCGGCCTAGCACAGATACGCAGTATTTT.

The rearrangement links TRBV10-3 to TRBJ1-2, with 8 bases that match TRBD1. Germline V gene sequence: CDR1 ENHRY, CDR2 SYGVKD. V was clipped by 3 bases and J by 9 bases; unmatched bases: 15. This CDR3 comprises 16 residues. CDR3 bases: TGTGCCATCAGTGAAGCCGCGGACAGGGCCTCGATGCGCTACACCTTC. It codes for CAISEAADRASMRYTF.

This clone was detected a few times. The chain carries TRBV5-6 and TRBJ1-1, with D hard to call. The CDR3 spans 12 residues. V was cut by 0 bases and J by 5 bases, with 5 bases left in between. Germline CDR1 and CDR2: SGHDT and YYEEEE. CDR3 DNA: TGTGCCAGCAGCTTGGCCCTAACTGAAGCTTTCTTT. Encoded protein: CASSLALTEAFF.

The chain's CDR3 is CASSSTGTANYGYTF. The DNA for the CDR3 is TGTGCCAGCAGCTCAACCGGGACAGCAAACTATGGCTACACCTTC. The chain employs TRBV7-9 and TRBJ1-2; 7 bases align to TRBD1. The J segment lost 2 bases and the V segment lost 4 bases, leaving 7 bases of the junction unmatched. Germline CDR1 reads SEHNR; CDR2 reads FQNEAQ (reference sequence). The CDR3 covers 15 residues.

The chain joins TRBV3-1 (or the pseudogene TRBV3-2) to TRBJ1-3; possibly TRBD1 for D (6 bases). Germline V gene lookup returns CDR1 LGHDT and CDR2 YNNKEL (reference sequence). Trimming left V 4 bases short and J 0 bases short, with 16 bases between. This CDR3 comprises 17 residues. This chain's CDR3 is CASSPVGGPSSGNTIYF. CDR3 nucleotide sequence: TGTGCCAGCAGCCCAGTCGGGGGCCCGAGCTCTGGAAACACCATATATTTT.

The V gene is TRBV5-6, the J gene TRBJ2-1, with D perhaps matching TRBD1 (5 bases). CDR3 size: 14 residues. Per germline, CDR1 SGHDT and CDR2 YYEEEE. Trimming left V 2 bases short and J 8 bases short, with 14 bases between. CDR3 in amino acids: CASSFYNWGDEQFF. CDR3 sequence (DNA): TGTGCCAGCAGCTTCTATAACTGGGGCGATGAGCAGTTCTTC.

V and J are TRBV7-3 and TRBJ2-3, with 9 bases aligning to TRBD2. From germline, CDR1 is SGHTA and CDR2 FQGTGA. The CDR3 length is 15 residues. V gave up 1 base and J gave up 5 bases; unmatched junction bases: 4. CDR3: CASSLNPSGKDTQYF. The CDR3 DNA reads TGTGCCAGCAGCTTAAATCCTAGCGGGAAAGATACGCAGTATTTT.